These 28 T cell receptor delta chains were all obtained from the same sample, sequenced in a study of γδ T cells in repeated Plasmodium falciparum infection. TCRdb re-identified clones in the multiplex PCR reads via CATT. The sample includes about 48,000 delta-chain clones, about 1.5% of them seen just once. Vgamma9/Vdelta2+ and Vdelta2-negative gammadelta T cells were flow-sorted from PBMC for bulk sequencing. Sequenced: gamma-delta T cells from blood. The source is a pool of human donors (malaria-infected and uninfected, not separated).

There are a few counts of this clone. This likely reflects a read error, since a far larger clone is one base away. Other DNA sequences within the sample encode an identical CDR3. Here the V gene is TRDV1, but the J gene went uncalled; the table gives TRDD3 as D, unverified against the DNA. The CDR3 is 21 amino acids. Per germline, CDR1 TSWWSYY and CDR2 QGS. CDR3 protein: CALGEKGRPWTKWGYTDKLIF. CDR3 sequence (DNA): TGTGCTCTTGGGGAAAAAGGCCGACCATGGACTAAATGGGGGTACACCGATAAGCTCATCTTT.

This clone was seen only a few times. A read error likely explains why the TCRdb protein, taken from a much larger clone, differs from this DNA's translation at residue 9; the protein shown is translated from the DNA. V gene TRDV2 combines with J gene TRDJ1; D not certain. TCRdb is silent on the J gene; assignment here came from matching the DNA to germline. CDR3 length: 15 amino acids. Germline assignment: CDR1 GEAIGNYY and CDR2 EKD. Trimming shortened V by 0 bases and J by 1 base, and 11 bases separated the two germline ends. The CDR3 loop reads CACDTGYVSTDKLIF. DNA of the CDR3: TGTGCCTGTGACACCGGTTACGTATCCACCGATAAACTCATCTTT.

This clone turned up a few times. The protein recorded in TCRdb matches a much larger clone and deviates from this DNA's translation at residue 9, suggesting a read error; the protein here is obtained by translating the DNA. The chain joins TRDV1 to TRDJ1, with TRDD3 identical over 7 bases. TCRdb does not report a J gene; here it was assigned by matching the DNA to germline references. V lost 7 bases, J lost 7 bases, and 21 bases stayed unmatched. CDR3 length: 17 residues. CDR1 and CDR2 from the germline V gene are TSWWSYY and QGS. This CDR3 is CALVPSLGVEELSKLIF. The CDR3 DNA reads TGTGCTCTTGTTCCCAGCCTGGGGGTTGAGGAGCTCTCTAAACTCATCTTT.

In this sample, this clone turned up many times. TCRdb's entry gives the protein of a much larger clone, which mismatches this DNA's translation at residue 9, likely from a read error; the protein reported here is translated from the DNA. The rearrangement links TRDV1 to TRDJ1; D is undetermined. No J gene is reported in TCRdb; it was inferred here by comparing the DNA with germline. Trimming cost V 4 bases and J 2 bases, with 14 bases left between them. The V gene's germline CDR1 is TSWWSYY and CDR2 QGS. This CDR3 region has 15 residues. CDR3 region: CALGGPIRATDKLIF. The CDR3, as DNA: TGTGCTCTTGGGGGGCCGATCCGGGCTACCGATAAACTCATCTTT.

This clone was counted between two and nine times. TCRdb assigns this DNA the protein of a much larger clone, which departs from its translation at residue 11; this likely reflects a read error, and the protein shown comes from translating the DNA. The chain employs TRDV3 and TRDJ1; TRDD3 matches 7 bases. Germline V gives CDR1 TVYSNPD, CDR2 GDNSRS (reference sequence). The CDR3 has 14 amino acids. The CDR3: CAYRLGGRPDRLIF. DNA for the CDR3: TGTGCCTATCGCCTGGGGGGTCGACCCGATAGACTCATCTTT.

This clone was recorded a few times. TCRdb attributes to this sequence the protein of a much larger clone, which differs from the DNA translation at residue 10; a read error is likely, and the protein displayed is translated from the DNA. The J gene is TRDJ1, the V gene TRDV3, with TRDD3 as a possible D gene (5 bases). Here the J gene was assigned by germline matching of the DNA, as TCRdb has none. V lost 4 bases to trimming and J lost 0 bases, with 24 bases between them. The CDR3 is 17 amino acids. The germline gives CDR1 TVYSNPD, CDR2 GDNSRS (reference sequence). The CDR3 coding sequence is TGTGCCTCCTATCGGCGTACTGTGGGGACAAACACCGATAAACTCATCTTT. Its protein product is CASYRRTVGTNTDKLIF.

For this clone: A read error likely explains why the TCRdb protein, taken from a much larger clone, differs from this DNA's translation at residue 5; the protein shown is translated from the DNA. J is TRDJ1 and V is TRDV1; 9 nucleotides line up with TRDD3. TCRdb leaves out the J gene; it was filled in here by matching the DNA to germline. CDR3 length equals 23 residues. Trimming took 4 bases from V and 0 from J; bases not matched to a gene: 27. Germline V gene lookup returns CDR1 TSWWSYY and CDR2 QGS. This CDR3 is CALGGLSLPEYWGRGWDTDKLIF. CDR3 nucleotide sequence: TGTGCTCTTGGGGGACTCAGCCTTCCCGAGTACTGGGGGAGGGGTTGGGACACCGATAAACTCATCTTT.

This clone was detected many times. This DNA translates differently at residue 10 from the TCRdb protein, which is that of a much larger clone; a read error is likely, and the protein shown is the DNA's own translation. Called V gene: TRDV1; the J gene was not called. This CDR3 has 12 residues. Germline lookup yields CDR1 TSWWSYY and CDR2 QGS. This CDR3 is CALGEQPDKPIF. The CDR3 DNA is TGTGCTCTTGGGGAACAACCCGATAAACCCATCTTT.

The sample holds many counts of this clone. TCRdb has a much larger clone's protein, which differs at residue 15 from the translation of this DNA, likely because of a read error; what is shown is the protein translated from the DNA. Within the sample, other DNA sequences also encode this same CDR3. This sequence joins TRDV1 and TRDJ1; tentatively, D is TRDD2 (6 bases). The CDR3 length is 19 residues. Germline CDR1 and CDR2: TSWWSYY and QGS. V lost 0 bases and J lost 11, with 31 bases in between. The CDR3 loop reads CALGELISYKILLHHVLIF. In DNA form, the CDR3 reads TGTGCTCTTGGGGAACTAATTTCCTATAAGATACTCCTACACCACGTTCTCATCTTT.

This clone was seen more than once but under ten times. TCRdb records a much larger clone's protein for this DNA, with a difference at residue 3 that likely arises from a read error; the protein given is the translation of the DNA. For the CDR3, the DNA is TGTGCTATTGGGGGGGGCCTTCCTAGACATGAGCGGGCCGATAAACTCATCTTT. Translating gives CAIGGGLPRHERADKLIF. The chain combines TRDV1 with TRDJ1; 8 nucleotides match TRDD2. TCRdb lists no J gene, so it was determined here by aligning the DNA to germline. CDR3 length: 18 amino acids. The V gene's germline CDR1 is TSWWSYY and CDR2 QGS.

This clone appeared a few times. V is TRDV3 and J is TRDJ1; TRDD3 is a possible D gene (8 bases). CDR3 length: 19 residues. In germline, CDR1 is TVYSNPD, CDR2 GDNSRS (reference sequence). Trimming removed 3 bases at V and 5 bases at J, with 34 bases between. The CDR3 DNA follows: TGTGCCTTCTGCCTTCCTTACTGGGGGTCCTTTACCGAAACTGATAAACTCATCTTT. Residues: CAFCLPYWGSFTETDKLIF.

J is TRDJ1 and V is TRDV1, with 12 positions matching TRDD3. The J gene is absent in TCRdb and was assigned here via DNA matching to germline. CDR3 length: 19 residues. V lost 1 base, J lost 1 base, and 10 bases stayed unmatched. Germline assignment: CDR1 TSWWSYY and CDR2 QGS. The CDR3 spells CALGEPSEGWGIRTDKLIF. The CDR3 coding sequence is TGTGCTCTTGGGGAACCCTCTGAGGGCTGGGGGATACGCACCGATAAACTCATCTTT.

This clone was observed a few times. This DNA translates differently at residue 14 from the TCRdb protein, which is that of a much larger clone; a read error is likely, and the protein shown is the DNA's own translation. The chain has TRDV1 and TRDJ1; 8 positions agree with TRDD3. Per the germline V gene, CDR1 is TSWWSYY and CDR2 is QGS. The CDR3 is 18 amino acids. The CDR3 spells CALGERGAGILGTGKLIF. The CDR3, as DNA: TGTGCTCTTGGGGAACGTGGAGCGGGGATACTGGGTACCGGTAAACTCATCTTT.

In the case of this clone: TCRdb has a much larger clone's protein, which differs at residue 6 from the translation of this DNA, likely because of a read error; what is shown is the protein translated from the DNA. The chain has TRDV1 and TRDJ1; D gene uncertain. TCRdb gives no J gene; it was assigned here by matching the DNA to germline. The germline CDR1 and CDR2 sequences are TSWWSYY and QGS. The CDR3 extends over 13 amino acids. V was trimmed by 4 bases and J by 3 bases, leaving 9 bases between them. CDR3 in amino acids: CALGGSPADKLIF. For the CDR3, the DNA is TGTGCTCTTGGGGGGTCTCCAGCCGATAAACTCATCTTT.

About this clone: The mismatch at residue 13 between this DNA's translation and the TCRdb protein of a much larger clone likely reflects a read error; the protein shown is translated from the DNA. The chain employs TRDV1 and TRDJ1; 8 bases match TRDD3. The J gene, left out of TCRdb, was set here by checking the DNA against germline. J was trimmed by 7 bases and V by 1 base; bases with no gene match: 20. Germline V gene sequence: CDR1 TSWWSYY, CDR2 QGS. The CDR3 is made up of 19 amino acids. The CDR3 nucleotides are TGTGCTCTTGGGGAACCCTACGTAGAGGGGCTGGGGGAGACCCGTAAACTCATCTTT. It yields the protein CALGEPYVEGLGETRKLIF.

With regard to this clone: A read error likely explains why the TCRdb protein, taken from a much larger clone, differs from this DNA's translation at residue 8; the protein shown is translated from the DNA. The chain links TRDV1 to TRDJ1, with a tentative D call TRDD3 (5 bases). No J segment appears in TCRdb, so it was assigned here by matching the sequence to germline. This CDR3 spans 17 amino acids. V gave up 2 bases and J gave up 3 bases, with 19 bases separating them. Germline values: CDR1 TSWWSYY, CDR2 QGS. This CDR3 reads CALGERGEYRKADKLIF. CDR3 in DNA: TGTGCTCTTGGGGAAAGAGGGGAATATAGGAAGGCCGATAAACTCATCTTT.

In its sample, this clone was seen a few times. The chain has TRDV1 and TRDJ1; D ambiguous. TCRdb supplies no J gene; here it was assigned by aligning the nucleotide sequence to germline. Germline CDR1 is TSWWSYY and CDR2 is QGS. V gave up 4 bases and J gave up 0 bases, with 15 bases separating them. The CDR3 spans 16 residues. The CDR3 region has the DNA TGTGCTCTTGGGGGCCAGAGAGGAATCTACACCGATAAACTCATCTTT. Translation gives CALGGQRGIYTDKLIF.

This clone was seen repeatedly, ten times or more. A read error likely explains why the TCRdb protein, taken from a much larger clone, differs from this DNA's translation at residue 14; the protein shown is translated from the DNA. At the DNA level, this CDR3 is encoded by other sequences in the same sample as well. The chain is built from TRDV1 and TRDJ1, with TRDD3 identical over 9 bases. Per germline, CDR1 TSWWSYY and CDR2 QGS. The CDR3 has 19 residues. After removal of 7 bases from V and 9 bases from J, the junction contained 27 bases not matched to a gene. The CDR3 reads CALVPTPSEGIRESRELIF. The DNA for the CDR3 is TGTGCTCTTGTCCCGACCCCCTCAGAGGGGATACGCGAGAGCCGGGAACTCATCTTT.

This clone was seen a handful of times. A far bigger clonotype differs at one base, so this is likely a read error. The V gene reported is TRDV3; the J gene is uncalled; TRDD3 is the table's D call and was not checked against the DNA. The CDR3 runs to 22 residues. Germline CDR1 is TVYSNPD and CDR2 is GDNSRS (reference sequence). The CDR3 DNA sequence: TGTGCCTCCAAAAGTATTGGTCAAGCCTTCCTGCGACCGTCCGGGGGACTCGATAAACTCATCTTC. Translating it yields CASKSIGQAFLRPSGGLDKLIF.

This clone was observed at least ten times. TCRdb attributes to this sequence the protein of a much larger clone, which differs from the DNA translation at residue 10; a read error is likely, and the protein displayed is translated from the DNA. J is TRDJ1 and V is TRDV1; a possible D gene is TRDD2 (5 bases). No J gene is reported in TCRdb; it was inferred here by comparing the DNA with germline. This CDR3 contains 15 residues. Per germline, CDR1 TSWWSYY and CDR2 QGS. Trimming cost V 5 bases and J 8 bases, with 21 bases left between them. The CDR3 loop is CALGTSPPPTAKLIF. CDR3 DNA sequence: TGTGCTCTTGGGACTTCCCCCCCGCCCACGGCCAAACTCATCTTT.

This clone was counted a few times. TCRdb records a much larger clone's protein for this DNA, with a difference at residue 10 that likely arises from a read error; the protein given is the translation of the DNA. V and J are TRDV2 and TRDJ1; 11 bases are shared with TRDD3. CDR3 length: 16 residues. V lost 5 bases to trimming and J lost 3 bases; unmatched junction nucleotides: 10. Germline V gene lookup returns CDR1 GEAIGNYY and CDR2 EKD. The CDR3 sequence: CACVGLGDRESDKLIF. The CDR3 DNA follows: TGTGCCTGTGTCGGACTGGGGGATAGAGAATCCGATAAACTCATCTTT.

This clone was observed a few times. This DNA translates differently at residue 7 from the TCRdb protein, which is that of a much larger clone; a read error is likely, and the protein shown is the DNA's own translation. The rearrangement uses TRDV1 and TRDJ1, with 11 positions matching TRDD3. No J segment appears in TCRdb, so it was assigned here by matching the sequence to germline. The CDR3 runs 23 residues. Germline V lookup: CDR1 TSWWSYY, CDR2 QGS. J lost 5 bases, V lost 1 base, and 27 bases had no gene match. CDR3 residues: CALGEPRLSFSNWGIWRQDKLIF. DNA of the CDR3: TGTGCTCTTGGGGAACCTAGGCTATCTTTCTCGAACTGGGGGATATGGAGGCAAGATAAACTCATCTTT.

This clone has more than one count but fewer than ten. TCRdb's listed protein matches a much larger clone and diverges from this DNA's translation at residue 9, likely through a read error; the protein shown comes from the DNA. The chain's CDR3 is CALGKFFVPYTDKLIF. Written as DNA, the CDR3 is TGTGCTCTTGGAAAGTTCTTCGTCCCGTACACCGATAAACTCATCTTT. This sequence joins TRDV1 and TRDJ1; D is ambiguous. The J gene, missing from TCRdb, was assigned here through DNA to germline matching. CDR1 is TSWWSYY, CDR2 QGS, per germline. This CDR3 has 16 residues. Trimming cost V 6 bases and J 0 bases, with 17 bases left between them.

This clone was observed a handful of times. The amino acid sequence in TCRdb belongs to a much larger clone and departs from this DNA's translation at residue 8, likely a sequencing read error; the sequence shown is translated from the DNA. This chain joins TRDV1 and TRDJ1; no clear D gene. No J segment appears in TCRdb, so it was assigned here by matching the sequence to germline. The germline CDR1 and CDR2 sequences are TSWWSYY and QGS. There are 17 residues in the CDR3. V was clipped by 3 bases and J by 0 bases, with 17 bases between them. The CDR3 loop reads CALGDVPEGLYTDKLIF. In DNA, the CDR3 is TGTGCTCTTGGGGACGTCCCTGAGGGTTTGTACACCGATAAACTCATCTTT.

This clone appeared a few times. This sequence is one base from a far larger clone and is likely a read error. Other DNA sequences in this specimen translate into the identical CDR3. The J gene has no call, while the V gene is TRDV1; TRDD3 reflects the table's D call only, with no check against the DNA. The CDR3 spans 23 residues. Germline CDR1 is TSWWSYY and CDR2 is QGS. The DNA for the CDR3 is TGTGCTCTTGGGGAAGACCCGTCCCCTCTCTATAAGTCATTCTCCCCGTACACCGATAAACTCATCTTC. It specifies CALGEDPSPLYKSFSPYTDKLIF.

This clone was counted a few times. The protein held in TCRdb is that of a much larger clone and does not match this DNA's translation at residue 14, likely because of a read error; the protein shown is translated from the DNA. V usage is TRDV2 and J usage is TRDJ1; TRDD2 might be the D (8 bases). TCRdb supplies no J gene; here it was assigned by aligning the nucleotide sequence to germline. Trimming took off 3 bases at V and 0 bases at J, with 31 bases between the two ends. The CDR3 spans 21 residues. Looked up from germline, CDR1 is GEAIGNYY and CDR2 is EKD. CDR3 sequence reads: CACDSILPIGLTGAYTDKLIF. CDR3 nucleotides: TGTGCCTGTGACTCGATCCTTCCTATCGGGCTAACTGGGGCTTACACCGATAAACTCATCTTT.

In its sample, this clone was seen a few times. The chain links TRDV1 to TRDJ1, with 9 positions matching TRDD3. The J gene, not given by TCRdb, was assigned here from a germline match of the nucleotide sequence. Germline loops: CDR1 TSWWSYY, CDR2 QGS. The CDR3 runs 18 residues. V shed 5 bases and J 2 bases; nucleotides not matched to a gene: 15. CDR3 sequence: CALGIFSYGGYITDKLIF. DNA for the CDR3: TGTGCTCTTGGGATTTTTTCCTACGGGGGATACATTACCGATAAACTCATCTTT.

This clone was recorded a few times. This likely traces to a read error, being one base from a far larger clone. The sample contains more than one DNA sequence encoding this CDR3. The CDR3 sequence is CALGEVVLDPVTAQLFF. The CDR3 nucleotides read TGTGCTCTTGGGGAAGTAGTACTGGATCCAGTGACAGCACAGCTCTTCTTT. The V gene is given as TRDV1, and no J gene call is available; the table's D call, TRDD3, was not checked against the DNA. Per the germline V gene, CDR1 is TSWWSYY and CDR2 is QGS. CDR3 length: 17 amino acids.